The entry below describes one T cell receptor (beta chain). The antigen it binds to is not known. No base quality information exists; no much larger clone differs at one position. The sample is drawn from a study of blood T cell repertoires in COVID-19 (dated by TCRdb to the early 2020s). Broadly, across the study: The collaborator samples originated in the United States, Italy and Spain and spanned the acute and convalescent phases of COVID-19. The dataset comprised deeply sampled blood TCRbeta repertoires from subjects exposed to, actively infected with, or recovered from COVID-19. Where available, HLA class I and class II types were obtained from metadata supplied by the sample provider rather than from assay-based typing. The material from the prospective study consisted of cDNA or gDNA derived from T cells, B-cell-depleted T cells, or PBMCs. The repertoires were released in a freely available public database intended as a resource for research on the immune response to SARS-CoV-2. Nearly every sample came with metadata listing a de-identified subject ID, COVID-19 status, age in years and sex. Samples were obtained from the ongoing ImmuneRACE study (first 160 participants) and from roughly 1,300 subjects provided by 6 global collaborators. Here is what the overall study found, with its caveats: The amount of clinical and demographic metadata varied by source and participant and was provided uncurated.

The immunoSEQ Assay, a bias-controlled multiplex PCR, was used to amplify TCRbeta CDR3 regions from genomic DNA. As for how the authors treated the data: Within the assay, amplification of reference gene primers was used to estimate how many nucleated cells each sample contained. Sequence reads were collapsed and filtered to measure the absolute abundance of every unique TCRbeta CDR3 rearrangement. For each sample, productive Simpson clonality was calculated as the square root of Simpson's diversity index over productive rearrangements. This is the immuneACCESS table as TCRdb keeps it, with only in-frame sequences that have V and J called. A part of the clones is gone; compared with another copy, unresolved V genes explain less than half, and the rest is unexplained. Clonal size and the V and J genes are those of that table, whereas D and trimming came from the DNA. The sample records some 180,000 clones, around 90% of which are singletons. The top ten clones comprise approximately 0.64% of the sample.

Via the germline V gene (reference sequence), CDR1 is LNHNV and CDR2 YYDKDF. V has 4 bases trimmed and J has 6 bases trimmed; junction bases matching no gene number 8. The CDR3 holds 15 amino acids from the cysteine to the phenylalanine. The entry retains the CDR3 DNA only, 45 bases that are in frame from base 1. Each collaborating institution followed its own protocols to collect whole blood in K2EDTA tubes. For TCRbeta analysis, collaborators shipped samples as frozen whole blood, isolated PBMCs, or DNA extracted from either of those sample types. The sample comprised peripheral blood. The chain employs TRBV15 and TRBJ2-1; 8 nucleotides in the junction match TRBD1. The source of this sequence is a man in his fifties or sixties with acute or convalescent COVID-19. The CDR3 protein is CATSMRRGHGNEQFF. The nucleotides are TGTGCCACCAGCATGCGCAGGGGGCACGGCAATGAGCAGTTCTTC.